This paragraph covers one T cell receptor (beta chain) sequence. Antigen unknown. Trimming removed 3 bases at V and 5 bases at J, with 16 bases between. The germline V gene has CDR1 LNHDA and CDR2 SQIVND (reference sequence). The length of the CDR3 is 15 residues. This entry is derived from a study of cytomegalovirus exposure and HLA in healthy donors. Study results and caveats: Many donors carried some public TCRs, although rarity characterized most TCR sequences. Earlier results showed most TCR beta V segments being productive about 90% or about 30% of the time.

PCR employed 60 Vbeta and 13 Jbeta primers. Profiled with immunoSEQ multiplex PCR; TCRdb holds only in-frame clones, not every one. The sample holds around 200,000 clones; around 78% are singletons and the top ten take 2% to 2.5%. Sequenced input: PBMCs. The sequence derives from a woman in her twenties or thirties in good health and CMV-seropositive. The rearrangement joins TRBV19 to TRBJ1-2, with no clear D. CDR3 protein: CASSIELPRRYGYTF. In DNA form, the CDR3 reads TGTGCCAGTAGTATTGAATTGCCGCGCCGATATGGCTACACCTTC.